These 17 T cell receptor beta chains were all obtained from the same sample, sequenced in a study of blood T cell repertoires in COVID-19. Sequenced by immunoSEQ multiplex PCR; TCRdb stores in-frame clones only, minus some. In the table there are approximately 230,000 clones, more than 80% of which are singletons. Input material: peripheral blood. The receptor set was obtained from a man aged 25-45 years who had recovered from COVID-19.

The chain employs TRBV28 and TRBJ1-2, with TRBD1 matching 9 bases. J gave up 8 bases and V 4 bases, and 11 bases lay outside the gene matches. The CDR3 totals 15 residues. CDR1 is MDHEN, CDR2 SYDVKM, per germline. CDR3 sequence: CASSSNIQGARGYTF. CDR3 DNA: TGTGCCAGCAGTTCAAACATACAGGGGGCGAGGGGCTACACCTTC.

Note on this clone: Distinct nucleotide sequences in the sample also encode this CDR3. This chain uses TRBV29-1 with TRBJ1-3; D gene unclear. The V end lost 7 bases, the J end lost 0 bases, and 7 bases lay between the germline ends. Germline-derived CDR1 and CDR2 are SQVTM and ANQGSEA. CDR3 size: 12 residues. In DNA form, the CDR3 reads TGCAGCGGGGGTCTCTCTGGAAACACCATATATTTT. The encoded protein is CSGGLSGNTIYF.

The gene calls are TRBV10-3 and TRBJ1-2; possible D gene TRBD1, 6 bases. V lost 9 bases to trimming and J lost 0 bases, with 17 bases between them. The V gene's germline CDR1 is ENHRY and CDR2 SYGVKD. The CDR3 extends over 15 amino acids. This chain's CDR3 is CAIQSTGTTNYGYTF. In DNA form, the CDR3 reads TGTGCCATTCAATCGACAGGAACTACTAACTATGGCTACACCTTC.

The chain employs TRBV7-9 and TRBJ1-6; 7 positions agree with TRBD1. The length of the CDR3 is 14 residues. The V gene's germline CDR1 is SEHNR and CDR2 FQNEAQ (reference sequence). Trimming at V came to 8 bases and at J to 6 bases, leaving 7 bases not matched to a gene. CDR3 sequence (DNA): TGTGCCAGCGGGGGACAGAACACTAATTCACCCCTCCACTTT. This translates into CASGGQNTNSPLHF.

This sequence joins TRBV29-1 and TRBJ2-3; 13 bases map to TRBD2. The germline V gene has CDR1 SQVTM and CDR2 ANQGSEA. The J segment lost 3 bases and the V segment lost 7 bases, leaving 4 bases of the junction unmatched. The CDR3 covers 14 residues. DNA for the CDR3: TGCAGCGCTAGGACTAGCGGGGGAACAGATACGCAGTATTTT. It is translated as CSARTSGGTDTQYF.

The rearrangement uses TRBV14 and TRBJ2-2, with 8 bases aligning to TRBD1. The junction had 9 bases not matched to a gene; V was cut back by 2 bases and J by 1 base. The CDR3 consists of 18 residues. Germline CDR1 SGHDN, CDR2 FVKESK. The CDR3 loop is CASSQLSPGTGNTGELFF. In DNA, the CDR3 is TGTGCCAGCAGCCAATTGAGCCCCGGGACAGGGAACACCGGGGAGCTGTTTTTT. The variable domain in full, with the rest retrieved from reference TRBV14 and TRBJ2-2, is EAGVTQFPSHSVIEKGQTVTLRCDPISGHDNLYWYRRVMGKEIKFLLHFVKESKQDESGMPNNRFLAERTGGTYSTLKVQPAELEDSGVYFCASSQLSPGTGNTGELFFGEGSRLTVL.

The rearrangement joins TRBV15 to TRBJ2-2; TRBD2 matches 9 bases. The CDR3 consists of 16 residues. The junction had 7 bases not matched to a gene; V was cut back by 3 bases and J by 5 bases. CDR1 LNHNV and CDR2 YYDKDF come from the germline V gene (reference sequence). CDR3 nucleotide sequence: TGTGCCACCAGCAGGGGAGGGACTAGCCCAACCGGGGAGCTGTTTTTT. Translated, it gives CATSRGGTSPTGELFF.

The CDR3 nucleotides are TGTGCCAGCTCACCCGGAACAGGCACGGACTATGGCTACACCTTC. Encoded protein: CASSPGTGTDYGYTF. This chain links TRBV18 with TRBJ1-2; possibly TRBD1 for D (5 bases). Germline loops: CDR1 KGHSH, CDR2 LQKENI. This CDR3 spans 15 amino acids. V lost 3 bases and J 3 bases, leaving 14 bases between the germline ends.

The rearrangement uses TRBV5-4 and TRBJ2-1; D is possibly TRBD2 (5 bases). Trimming took 1 base from V and 8 from J, leaving 10 bases between them. CDR3 length: 13 amino acids. Germline V gives CDR1 SGHNT, CDR2 YYREEE (reference sequence). CDR3 sequence: CASSLKFGDEQFF. In DNA, the CDR3 is TGTGCCAGCAGCTTGAAGTTCGGGGATGAGCAGTTCTTC.

This clone showed up just a few times. The rearrangement joins TRBV11-2 to TRBJ2-2; D possibly corresponds to TRBD2 (5 bases). This CDR3 has 18 amino acids. The germline V gene has CDR1 SGHAT and CDR2 FQNNGV. Deletions cut 1 base from V and 2 bases from J, with 17 bases between. CDR3 DNA: TGTGCCAGCAGCTTAGTTGTAAATTACCGACTAAACACCGGGGAGCTGTTTTTT. Its translation: CASSLVVNYRLNTGELFF.

The chain combines TRBV9 with TRBJ2-5; D is unclear. V was shortened by 3 bases and J by 5 bases, with 14 bases between the two germline ends. CDR1 is SGDLS and CDR2 is YYNGEE in the germline V gene. The CDR3 runs to 14 residues. The CDR3, as DNA: TGTGCCAGCAGCGGCAGTGAGTTGGAGGAGACCCAGTACTTC. Encoded protein: CASSGSELEETQYF.

This chain connects TRBV5-4 to TRBJ2-6; maybe TRBD1 (6 bases). Germline CDR1 reads SGHNT; CDR2 reads YYREEE (reference sequence). This CDR3 region has 18 residues. With 1 base removed from V and 0 bases from J, the gap between germline ends came to 14 bases. CDR3 DNA: TGTGCCAGCAGCTTGAGGACAGAGAAATTCTCTGGGGCCAACGTCCTGACTTTC. This encodes CASSLRTEKFSGANVLTF.

CDR3 in amino acids: CASSESRGTVMNEQFF. In DNA, the CDR3 is TGCGCCAGCAGTGAGTCTCGGGGGACAGTGATGAATGAGCAGTTCTTC. The chain uses TRBV10-1 and TRBJ2-1, with D tentatively TRBD1 (7 bases). The germline V and J ends were trimmed by 0 bases and 7 bases, with 16 bases remaining between them. The CDR3 is 16 residues long. CDR1 and CDR2 (germline): WNHNN, SYGVQD (reference sequence).

This chain links TRBV10-1 with TRBJ2-1; no firm D call. Germline-derived CDR1 and CDR2 are WNHNN and SYGVQD (reference sequence). This CDR3 comprises 15 residues. V was cut by 3 bases and J by 3 bases, with 12 bases left in between. DNA for the CDR3: TGCGCCAGCAGTGATTACGGTGCCGTCTACAATGAGCAGTTCTTC. Translated: CASSDYGAVYNEQFF.

The genes are TRBV19 and TRBJ2-2; D is unclear. Germline V gives CDR1 LNHDA, CDR2 SQIVND (reference sequence). The CDR3 is 13 amino acids. V lost 6 bases to trimming and J lost 6 bases, with 11 bases between them. Here the CDR3 DNA reads TGTGCCAGTAGCACTACTATTTCCGGGGAGCTGTTTTTT. Encoded protein: CASSTTISGELFF.

The genes are TRBV7-6 and TRBJ1-4; D unclear. Looked up from germline, CDR1 is SGHVS and CDR2 is FNYEAQ. This CDR3 is built from 14 residues. V dropped 11 bases and J dropped 7 bases, with 20 bases sitting between them. The CDR3 sequence: CASQGDSKSEKLFF. The CDR3, as DNA: TGTGCCTCCCAAGGAGATTCAAAAAGTGAAAAACTGTTTTTT.

V is TRBV5-1 and J is TRBJ1-2; D is uncertain. V was trimmed by 6 bases and J by 4 bases, leaving 10 bases between them. The CDR3 is 12 residues long. Germline V gives CDR1 SGHRS, CDR2 YFSETQ. The CDR3 reads CASTSGSYGYTF. The CDR3 DNA sequence: TGCGCCAGCACGAGTGGGAGCTATGGCTACACCTTC.